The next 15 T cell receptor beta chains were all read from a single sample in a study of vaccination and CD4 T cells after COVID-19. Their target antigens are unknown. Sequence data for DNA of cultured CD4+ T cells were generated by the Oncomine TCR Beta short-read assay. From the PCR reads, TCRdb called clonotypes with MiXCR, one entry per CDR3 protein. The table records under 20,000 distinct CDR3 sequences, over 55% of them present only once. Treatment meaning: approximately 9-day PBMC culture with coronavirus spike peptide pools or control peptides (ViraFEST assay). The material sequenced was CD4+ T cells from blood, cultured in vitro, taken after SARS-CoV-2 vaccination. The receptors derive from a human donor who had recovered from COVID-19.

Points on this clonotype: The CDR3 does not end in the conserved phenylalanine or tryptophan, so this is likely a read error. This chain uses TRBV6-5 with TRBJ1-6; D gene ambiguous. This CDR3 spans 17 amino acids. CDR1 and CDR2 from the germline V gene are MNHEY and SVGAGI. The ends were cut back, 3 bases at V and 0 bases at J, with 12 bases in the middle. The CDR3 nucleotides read TGTGCCAGCAGTTATGGGGTAGAGGGCTCCTATAATTCACCCCTCCACTCT. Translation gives CASSYGVEGSYNSPLHS.

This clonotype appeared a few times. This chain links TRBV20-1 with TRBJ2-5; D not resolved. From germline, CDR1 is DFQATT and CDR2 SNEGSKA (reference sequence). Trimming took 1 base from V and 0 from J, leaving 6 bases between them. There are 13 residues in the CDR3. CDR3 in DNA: TGCAGTGCTAGAGTAGGGAACCAAGAGACCCAGTACTTC. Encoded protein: CSARVGNQETQYF.

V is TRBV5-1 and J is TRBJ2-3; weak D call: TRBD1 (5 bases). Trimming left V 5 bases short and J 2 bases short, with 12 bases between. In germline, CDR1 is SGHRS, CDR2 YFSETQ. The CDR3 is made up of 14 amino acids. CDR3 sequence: CASSIDSPTDTQYF. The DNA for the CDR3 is TGCGCCAGCAGTATCGACAGCCCCACAGATACGCAGTATTTT.

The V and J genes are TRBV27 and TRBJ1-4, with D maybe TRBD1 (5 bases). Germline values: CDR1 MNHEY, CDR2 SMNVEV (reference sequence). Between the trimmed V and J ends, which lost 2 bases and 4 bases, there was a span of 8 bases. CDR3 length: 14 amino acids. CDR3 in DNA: TGTGCCAGCAGTTTACAGGGCGATAATGAAAAACTGTTTTTT. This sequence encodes CASSLQGDNEKLFF.

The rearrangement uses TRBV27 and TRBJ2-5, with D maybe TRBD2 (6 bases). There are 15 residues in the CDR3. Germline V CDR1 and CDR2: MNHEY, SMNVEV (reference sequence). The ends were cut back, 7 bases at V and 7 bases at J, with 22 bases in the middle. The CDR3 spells CASTLRGIGVGTQYF. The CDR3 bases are TGTGCCAGCACCTTGCGCGGGATAGGCGTCGGGACCCAGTACTTC.

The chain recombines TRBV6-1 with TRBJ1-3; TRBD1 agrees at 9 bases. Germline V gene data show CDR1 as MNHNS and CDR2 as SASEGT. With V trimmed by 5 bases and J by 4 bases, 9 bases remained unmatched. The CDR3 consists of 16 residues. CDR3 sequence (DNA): TGTGCCAGCAGTCCGCCGGGACAGGGTTTCGGAAACACCATATATTTT. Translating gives CASSPPGQGFGNTIYF.

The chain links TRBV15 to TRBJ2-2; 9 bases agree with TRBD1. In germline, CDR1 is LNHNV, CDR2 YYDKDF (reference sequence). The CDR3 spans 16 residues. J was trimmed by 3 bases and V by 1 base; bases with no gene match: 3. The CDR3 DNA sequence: TGTGCCACCAGCAGAGGGACAGGGGCCCACACCGGGGAGCTGTTTTTT. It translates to CATSRGTGAHTGELFF.

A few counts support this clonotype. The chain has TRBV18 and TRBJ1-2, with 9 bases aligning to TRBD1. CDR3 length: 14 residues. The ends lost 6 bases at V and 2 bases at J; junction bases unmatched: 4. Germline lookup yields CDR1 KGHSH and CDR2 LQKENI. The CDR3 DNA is TGTGCCAGCTCCCCCGGGACAGGGAACTATGGCTACACCTTC. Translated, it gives CASSPGTGNYGYTF.

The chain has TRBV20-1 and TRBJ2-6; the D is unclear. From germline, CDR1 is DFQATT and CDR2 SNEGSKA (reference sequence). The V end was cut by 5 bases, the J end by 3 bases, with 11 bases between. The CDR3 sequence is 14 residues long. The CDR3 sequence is CSARLSSGANVLTF. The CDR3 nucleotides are TGCAGTGCTCGGCTGAGTAGTGGGGCCAACGTCCTGACTTTC.

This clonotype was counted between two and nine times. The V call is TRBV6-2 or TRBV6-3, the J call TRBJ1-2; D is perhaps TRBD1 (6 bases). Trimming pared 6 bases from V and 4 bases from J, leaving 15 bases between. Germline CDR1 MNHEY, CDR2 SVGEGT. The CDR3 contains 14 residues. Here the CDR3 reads CASRLTGAGYGYTF. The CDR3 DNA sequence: TGTGCCAGCAGATTGACAGGCGCTGGCTATGGCTACACCTTC.

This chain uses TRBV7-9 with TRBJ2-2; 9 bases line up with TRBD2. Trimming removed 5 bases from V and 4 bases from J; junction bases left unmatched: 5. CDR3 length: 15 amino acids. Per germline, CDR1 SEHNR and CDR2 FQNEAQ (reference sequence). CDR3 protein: CASSRGLATTGELFF. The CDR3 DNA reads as TGTGCCAGCAGCCGCGGACTAGCGACCACCGGGGAGCTGTTTTTT.

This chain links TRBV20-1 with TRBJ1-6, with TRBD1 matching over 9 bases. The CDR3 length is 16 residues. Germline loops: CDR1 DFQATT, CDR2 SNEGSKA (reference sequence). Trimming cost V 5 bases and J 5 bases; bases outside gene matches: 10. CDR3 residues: CSAGVLQGANNSPLHF. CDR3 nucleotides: TGCAGTGCTGGCGTCTTACAGGGGGCCAATAATTCACCCCTCCACTTT.

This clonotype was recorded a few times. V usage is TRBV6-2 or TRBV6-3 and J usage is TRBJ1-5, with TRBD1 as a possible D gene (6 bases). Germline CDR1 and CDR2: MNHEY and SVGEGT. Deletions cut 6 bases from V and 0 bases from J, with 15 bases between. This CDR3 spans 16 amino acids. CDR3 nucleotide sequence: TGTGCCAGCAGCCTGACAGGTGGCTATAGCAATCAGCCCCAGCATTTT. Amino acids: CASSLTGGYSNQPQHF.

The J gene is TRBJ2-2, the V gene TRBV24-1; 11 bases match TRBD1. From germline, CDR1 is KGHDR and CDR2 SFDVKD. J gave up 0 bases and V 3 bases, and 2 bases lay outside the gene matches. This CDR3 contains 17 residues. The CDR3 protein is CATSDRTGGANTGELFF. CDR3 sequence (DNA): TGTGCCACCAGTGATCGGACAGGGGGCGCGAACACCGGGGAGCTGTTTTTT.

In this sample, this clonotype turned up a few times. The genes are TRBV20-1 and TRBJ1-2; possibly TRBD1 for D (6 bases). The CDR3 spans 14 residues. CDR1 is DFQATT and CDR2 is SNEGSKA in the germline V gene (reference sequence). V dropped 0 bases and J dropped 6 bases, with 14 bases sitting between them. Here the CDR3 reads CSARDRRTADGYTF. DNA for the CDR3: TGCAGTGCTAGAGATCGACGGACAGCGGATGGCTACACCTTC.